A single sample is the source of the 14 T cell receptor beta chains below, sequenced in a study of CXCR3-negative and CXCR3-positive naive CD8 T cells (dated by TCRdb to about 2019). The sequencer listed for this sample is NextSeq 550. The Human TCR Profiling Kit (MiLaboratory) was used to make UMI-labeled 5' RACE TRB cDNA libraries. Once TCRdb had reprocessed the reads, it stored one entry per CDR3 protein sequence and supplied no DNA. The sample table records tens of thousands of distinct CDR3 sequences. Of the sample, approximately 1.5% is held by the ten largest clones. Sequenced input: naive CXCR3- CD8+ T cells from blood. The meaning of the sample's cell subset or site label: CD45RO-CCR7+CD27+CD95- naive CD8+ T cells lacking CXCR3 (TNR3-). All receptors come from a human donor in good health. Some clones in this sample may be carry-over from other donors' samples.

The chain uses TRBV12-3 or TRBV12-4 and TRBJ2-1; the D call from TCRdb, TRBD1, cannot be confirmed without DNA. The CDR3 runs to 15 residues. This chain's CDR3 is CASSLPRGGYNEQFF.

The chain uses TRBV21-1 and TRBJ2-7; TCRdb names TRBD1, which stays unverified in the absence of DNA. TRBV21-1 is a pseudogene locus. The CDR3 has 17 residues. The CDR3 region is CASSKWVGVRKCYEQYF.

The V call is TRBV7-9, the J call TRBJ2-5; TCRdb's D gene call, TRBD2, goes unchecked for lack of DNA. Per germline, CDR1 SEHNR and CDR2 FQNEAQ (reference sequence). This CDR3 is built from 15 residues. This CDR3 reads CASSLGLAGAETQYF.

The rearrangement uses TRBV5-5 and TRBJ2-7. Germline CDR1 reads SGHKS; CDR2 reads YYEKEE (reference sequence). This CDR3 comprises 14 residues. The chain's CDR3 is CASSMDRVSYEQYF.

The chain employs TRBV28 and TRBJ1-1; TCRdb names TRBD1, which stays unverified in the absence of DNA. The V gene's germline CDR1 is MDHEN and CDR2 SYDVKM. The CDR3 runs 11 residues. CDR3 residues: CASSLSGEAFF.

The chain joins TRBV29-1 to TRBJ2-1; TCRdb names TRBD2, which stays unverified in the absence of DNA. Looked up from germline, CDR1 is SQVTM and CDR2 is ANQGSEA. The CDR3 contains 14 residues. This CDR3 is CSVEGLAVVNEQFF.

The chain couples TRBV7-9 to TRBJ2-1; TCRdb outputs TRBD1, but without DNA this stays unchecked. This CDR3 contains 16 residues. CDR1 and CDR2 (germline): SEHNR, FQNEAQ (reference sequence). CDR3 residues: CASSPTSGAGYNEQFF.

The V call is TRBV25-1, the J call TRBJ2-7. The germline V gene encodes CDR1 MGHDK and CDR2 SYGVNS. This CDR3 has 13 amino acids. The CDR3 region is CASSPTGLYEQYF.

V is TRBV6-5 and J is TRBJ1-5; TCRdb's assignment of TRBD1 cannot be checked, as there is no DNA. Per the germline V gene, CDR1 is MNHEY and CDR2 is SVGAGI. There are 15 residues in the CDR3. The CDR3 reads CASSPRPRGNQPQHF.

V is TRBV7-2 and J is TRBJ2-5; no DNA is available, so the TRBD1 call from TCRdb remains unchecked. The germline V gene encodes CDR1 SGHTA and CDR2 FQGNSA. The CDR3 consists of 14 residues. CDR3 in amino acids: CASSLENREETQYF.

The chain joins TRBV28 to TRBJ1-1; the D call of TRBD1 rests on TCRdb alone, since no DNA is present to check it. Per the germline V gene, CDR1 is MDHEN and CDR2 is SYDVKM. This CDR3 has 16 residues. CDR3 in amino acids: CASSQLSGTGYTEAFF.

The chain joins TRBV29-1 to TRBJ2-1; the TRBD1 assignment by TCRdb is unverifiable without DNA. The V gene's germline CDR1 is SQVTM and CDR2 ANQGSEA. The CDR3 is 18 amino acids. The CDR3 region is CSVEMGVGRFRSYNEQFF.

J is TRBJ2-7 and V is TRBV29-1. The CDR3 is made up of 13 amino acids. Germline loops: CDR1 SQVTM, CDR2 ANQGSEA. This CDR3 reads CSVEGVGSSEQYF.

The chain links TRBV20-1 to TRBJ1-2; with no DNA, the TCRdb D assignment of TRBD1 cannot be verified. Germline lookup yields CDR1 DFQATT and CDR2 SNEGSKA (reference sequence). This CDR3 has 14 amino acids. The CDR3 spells CSARDRQGHYGYTF.